The next 32 T cell receptor beta chains were all read from a single sample in a study of shared clonotypes between healthy human individuals. Using immunoSEQ multiplex PCR, the repertoire was profiled, and TCRdb retains in-frame clones only, with some absent. The sample yields 2 million to 2.5 million clones, 85% to 95% seen once. What was sequenced was naive CD4+ T cells from PBMCs. Subset of the sample: CD45RA+ positively selected. These TCRs come from a man aged 18 to 30 in good health. Some clones in this sample may be carry-over from other donors' samples.

The CDR3 nucleotides are TGTGCCATCAGTGACCCCGGACTAGCGGGACGAGAGACCCAGTACTTC. It encodes CAISDPGLAGRETQYF. The V gene is TRBV10-3, the J gene TRBJ2-5; 12 bases are a match to TRBD2. This CDR3 comprises 16 residues. Per the germline V gene, CDR1 is ENHRY and CDR2 is SYGVKD. V was clipped by 3 bases and J by 4 bases; unmatched bases: 6.

The rearrangement uses TRBV2 and TRBJ1-3; D gene unclear. Trimming left V 6 bases short and J 0 bases short, with 15 bases between. The CDR3 has 16 amino acids. Germline V CDR1 and CDR2: SNHLY, FYNNEI. Written as DNA, the CDR3 is TGTGCCAGCAGGACCTCGGCAGCAGACTCTGGAAACACCATATATTTT. This gives the protein CASRTSAADSGNTIYF.

Comments on this clone: Other DNA sequences from this sample encode an identical CDR3 as well. This chain joins TRBV5-1 and TRBJ1-3; TRBD1 is a possible D gene (5 bases). Germline V gene sequence: CDR1 SGHRS, CDR2 YFSETQ. This CDR3 region has 14 residues. Trimming cost V 4 bases and J 0 bases, with 8 bases left between them. For the CDR3, the DNA is TGCGCCAGCAGCGCTGACAGCTCTGGAAACACCATATATTTT. It specifies CASSADSSGNTIYF.

The V call is TRBV19, the J call TRBJ1-2; no clear D. Trimming shortened V by 4 bases and J by 3 bases, and 15 bases separated the two germline ends. Germline values: CDR1 LNHDA, CDR2 SQIVND (reference sequence). CDR3 length: 15 residues. In nucleotides, the CDR3 is TGTGCCAGTAGTACTGGGCGACCGACTCACTATGGCTACACCTTC. Translation: CASSTGRPTHYGYTF.

Worth noting for this clone: At the DNA level, this CDR3 is encoded by other sequences in the same sample as well. This chain uses TRBV6-6 with TRBJ1-5; D call uncertain. V dropped 3 bases and J dropped 6 bases, with 9 bases sitting between them. This CDR3 is built from 13 residues. The V gene's germline CDR1 is MNHNY and CDR2 SVGAGI (reference sequence). The CDR3 nucleotides are TGTGCCAGCAGTTATGAGGGTCTTCAGCCCCAGCATTTT. As protein: CASSYEGLQPQHF.

V usage is TRBV30 and J usage is TRBJ2-4; TRBD1 matches at 10 bases. The CDR3 has 20 amino acids. V was clipped by 3 bases and J by 0 bases; unmatched bases: 17. CDR1 and CDR2 from the germline V gene are GTSNPN and SVGIG (reference sequence). This CDR3 reads CAWSDFGTGAVHLAKNIQYF. In nucleotides, the CDR3 is TGTGCCTGGAGCGATTTCGGGACAGGGGCAGTTCACCTAGCCAAAAACATTCAGTACTTC. The complete variable domain, with remaining parts taken from reference TRBV30 and TRBJ2-4, reads SQTIHQWPATLVQPVGSPLSLECTVEGTSNPNLYWYRQAAGRGLQLLFYSVGIGQISSEVPQNLSASRPQDRQFILSSKKLLLSDSGFYLCAWSDFGTGAVHLAKNIQYFGAGTRLSVL.

A note on this clone: The same CDR3 also results from other DNA sequences found in this sample. This chain uses TRBV29-1 with TRBJ2-4; D not resolved. Germline CDR1 SQVTM, CDR2 ANQGSEA. The V and J ends lost 1 base and 0 bases respectively, with 4 bases between them. The CDR3 spans 13 residues. For the CDR3, the DNA is TGCAGCGTTGAAGGCCTAGCCAAAAACATTCAGTACTTC. Protein: CSVEGLAKNIQYF.

The chain carries TRBV5-1 and TRBJ2-7, with 7 bases matching TRBD2. Germline V CDR1 and CDR2: SGHRS, YFSETQ. This CDR3 spans 15 amino acids. J lost 5 bases, V lost 2 bases, and 10 bases had no gene match. The CDR3 region is CASSLGGTTSDEQYF. The CDR3 region has the DNA TGCGCCAGCAGCTTAGGAGGGACTACTTCGGACGAGCAGTACTTC.

As for this clone: Other DNA sequences within the sample encode an identical CDR3. The CDR3: CASSYDQETQYF. CDR3 coding DNA: TGCGCCAGCAGCTACGATCAAGAGACCCAGTACTTC. This chain joins TRBV5-1 and TRBJ2-5; no reliable D call. In germline, CDR1 is SGHRS, CDR2 YFSETQ. V lost 3 bases, J lost 2 bases, and 5 bases lay in between. This CDR3 region has 12 residues.

V gene TRBV5-8 combines with J gene TRBJ2-7; 7 nucleotides match TRBD2. Germline assignment: CDR1 SGHTS and CDR2 YDEGEE. CDR3 size: 14 residues. V gave up 0 bases and J gave up 1 base; unmatched junction bases: 1. The CDR3 region is CASSLDGGSYEQYF. CDR3 bases: TGTGCCAGCAGCTTGGACGGGGGGTCCTACGAGCAGTACTTC.

V and J are TRBV5-1 and TRBJ1-1; 12 bases are a match to TRBD1. V lost 0 bases to trimming and J lost 1 base; unmatched junction nucleotides: 4. The CDR3 is 17 amino acids. The germline CDR1 and CDR2 sequences are SGHRS and YFSETQ. The CDR3 DNA reads TGCGCCAGCAGCTTGGCCGGGACAGGGGGCCGGAACACTGAAGCTTTCTTT. Its translation: CASSLAGTGGRNTEAFF.

This clone has a single count. Written as DNA, the CDR3 is TGTGCCAGCAGTCGAGACGGGACTGACTATGGCTACACCTTC. This sequence encodes CASSRDGTDYGYTF. This chain connects TRBV27 to TRBJ1-2, with a weak D call TRBD1 (5 bases). The CDR3 totals 14 residues. CDR1 and CDR2 from the germline V gene are MNHEY and SMNVEV (reference sequence). With 5 bases removed from V and 3 bases from J, the gap between germline ends came to 13 bases.

There are a few counts of this clone. The chain links TRBV5-1 to TRBJ1-5; D gene uncertain. Trimming stripped 5 bases from V and 6 bases from J, with 15 bases between. There are 14 residues in the CDR3. Germline V gene data show CDR1 as SGHRS and CDR2 as YFSETQ. The CDR3 is CASSEGGLGQPQHF. The CDR3 region has the DNA TGCGCCAGCAGTGAAGGTGGACTCGGTCAGCCCCAGCATTTT.

This clone appeared once. This chain joins TRBV6-4 and TRBJ1-2; 9 bases agree with TRBD1. The CDR3 spans 14 residues. The germline gives CDR1 MRHNA, CDR2 SNTAGT. The V segment lost 6 bases and the J segment 8 bases; nucleotides outside the gene matches: 10. The CDR3 nucleotides read TGTGCCAGCAGCCCGGGACAGGGAGGAAGAGGCTACACCTTC. Translating gives CASSPGQGGRGYTF.

The sample holds one count of this clone. This chain joins TRBV19 and TRBJ1-5; D possibly corresponds to TRBD1 (5 bases). Germline loops: CDR1 LNHDA, CDR2 SQIVND (reference sequence). The CDR3 contains 15 residues. Trimming stripped 3 bases from V and 7 bases from J, with 16 bases between. As DNA, the CDR3 is TGTGCCAGTAGTATCATAGGGGTTTCCCGGCAGCCCCAGCATTTT. Protein sequence: CASSIIGVSRQPQHF.

The chain couples TRBV7-2 to TRBJ2-7, with unresolved D. Germline V gene lookup returns CDR1 SGHTA and CDR2 FQGNSA. The CDR3 has 14 residues. V dropped 1 base and J dropped 2 bases, with 9 bases sitting between them. Written as DNA, the CDR3 is TGTGCCAGCAGCTTAGGATCCAGTGCCTACGAGCAGTACTTC. This codes for CASSLGSSAYEQYF.

The genes are TRBV2 and TRBJ2-7; 10 bases match TRBD1. Per germline, CDR1 SNHLY and CDR2 FYNNEI. The CDR3 is made up of 16 amino acids. V dropped 1 base and J dropped 2; count of bases not matched to a gene: 5. CDR3 coding DNA: TGTGCCAGCAGTGAAGTGGGACAGGGGAATCCCTACGAGCAGTACTTC. Translated: CASSEVGQGNPYEQYF.

V gene TRBV28 combines with J gene TRBJ2-1; D is undetermined. Trimming left V 4 bases short and J 3 bases short, with 13 bases between. Germline V lookup: CDR1 MDHEN, CDR2 SYDVKM. The CDR3 contains 15 residues. CDR3 amino acids: CASSSDPADYNEQFF. The DNA of the CDR3 is TGTGCCAGCAGTTCCGACCCCGCCGACTACAATGAGCAGTTCTTC.

In the case of this clone: The identical CDR3 is also encoded by other nucleotide sequences in the sample. The chain employs TRBV5-6 and TRBJ2-7; D remains unclear. The CDR3 covers 13 residues. With 2 bases removed from V and 0 bases from J, the gap between germline ends came to 6 bases. Germline V gives CDR1 SGHDT, CDR2 YYEEEE. The chain's CDR3 is CASSFGTSYEQYF. CDR3 DNA: TGTGCCAGCAGCTTTGGCACCTCCTACGAGCAGTACTTC.

This sequence joins TRBV27 and TRBJ2-5; 7 nucleotides match TRBD2. The CDR3 runs 15 residues. V lost 6 bases to trimming and J lost 0 bases; unmatched junction nucleotides: 7. CDR1 is MNHEY and CDR2 is SMNVEV in the germline V gene (reference sequence). CDR3 in amino acids: CASSRLAVYQETQYF. For the CDR3, the DNA is TGTGCCAGCAGCCGCCTAGCGGTCTACCAAGAGACCCAGTACTTC.

The rearrangement joins TRBV5-6 to TRBJ1-1; D gene uncertain. Germline lookup yields CDR1 SGHDT and CDR2 YYEEEE. The germline V and J ends were trimmed by 2 bases and 2 bases, with 10 bases remaining between them. This CDR3 spans 14 amino acids. For the CDR3, the DNA is TGTGCCAGCAGCTTCGCCGCGGATAACACTGAAGCTTTCTTT. Translation gives CASSFAADNTEAFF.

The J gene is TRBJ2-1, the V gene TRBV4-1; TRBD1 matches at 9 bases. J was trimmed by 2 bases and V by 4 bases; bases with no gene match: 12. Germline V gene sequence: CDR1 MGHRA, CDR2 YSYEKL. CDR3 length: 18 amino acids. The CDR3 region has the DNA TGCGCCAGCAGCCGACAGGGACAGGGACGTAGCGCCTACAATGAGCAGTTCTTC. This translates into CASSRQGQGRSAYNEQFF.

The rearrangement joins TRBV28 to TRBJ2-1, with 9 bases that match TRBD2. Germline CDR1 reads MDHEN; CDR2 reads SYDVKM. CDR3 length: 15 amino acids. V was clipped by 5 bases and J by 3 bases; unmatched bases: 5. CDR3 amino acids: CASSLTSGDYNEQFF. In nucleotides, the CDR3 is TGTGCCAGCAGTCTGACTAGCGGAGACTACAATGAGCAGTTCTTC.

The chain carries TRBV5-8 and TRBJ2-3; D may correspond to TRBD1 or TRBD2 (5 bases each). V was trimmed by 5 bases and J by 4 bases, leaving 11 bases between them. CDR1 and CDR2 from the germline V gene are SGHTS and YDEGEE. CDR3 length equals 13 residues. The CDR3 nucleotides are TGTGCCAGCAGGGCCGGGGCGGCAGATACGCAGTATTTT. This codes for CASRAGAADTQYF.

The V gene is TRBV4-1, the J gene TRBJ1-2, with 8 bases identical to TRBD1. The germline V gene encodes CDR1 MGHRA and CDR2 YSYEKL. V lost 4 bases and J lost 1; bases outside the gene matches: 5. The CDR3 is made up of 15 amino acids. CDR3 sequence reads: CASSLDGQGNYGYTF. CDR3 bases: TGCGCCAGCAGCCTTGACGGACAGGGTAACTATGGCTACACCTTC.

The chain joins TRBV6-1 to TRBJ1-2, with TRBD1 matching over 9 bases. The CDR3 loop spans 14 amino acids. Germline CDR1 MNHNS, CDR2 SASEGT. The trim removed 8 bases at V and 8 bases at J, leaving 12 bases unmatched. The CDR3: CASRERDRVNGYTF. The CDR3 bases are TGTGCCAGCCGCGAGAGGGACAGGGTTAACGGCTACACCTTC.

V is TRBV21-1 and J is TRBJ1-1. TRBV21-1 is a known pseudogene. The length of the CDR3 is 15 residues. CDR3 loop: CASSKGPAWNTEAFF. CDR3 bases: TGTGCCAGCAGCAAAGGTCCAGCCTGGAACACTGAAGCTTTCTTT.

As to this clone: The sample has other DNA sequences that encode this CDR3 too. DNA for the CDR3: TGCGCCAGCAGCCCCGGACAGGGAGGCACTGAAGCTTTCTTT. The encoded protein is CASSPGQGGTEAFF. The genes are TRBV5-1 and TRBJ1-1; 8 nucleotides line up with TRBD1. The CDR3 is made up of 14 amino acids. V lost 4 bases, J lost 4 bases, and 6 bases stayed unmatched. Per germline, CDR1 SGHRS and CDR2 YFSETQ. Combining the CDR3 with reference TRBV5-1 and TRBJ1-1 gives the whole variable domain KAGVTQTPRYLIKTRGQQVTLSCSPISGHRSVSWYQQTPGQGLQFLFEYFSETQRNKGNFPGRFSGRQFSNSRSEMNVSTLELGDSALYLCASSPGQGGTEAFFGQGTRLTVV.

With respect to this clone: Other DNA sequences in this sample translate to the same CDR3. The V gene is TRBV11-2, the J gene TRBJ1-6; D gene unclear. The germline V gene has CDR1 SGHAT and CDR2 FQNNGV. The V end lost 3 bases, the J end lost 7 bases, and 4 bases lay between the germline ends. The CDR3 runs 12 residues. The CDR3 coding sequence is TGTGCCAGCAGCTTGGGGAATTCACCCCTCCACTTT. Translated, it gives CASSLGNSPLHF.

The chain employs TRBV29-1 and TRBJ1-4; D is unclear. Germline loops: CDR1 SQVTM, CDR2 ANQGSEA. V dropped 3 bases and J dropped 5 bases, with 4 bases sitting between them. This CDR3 contains 11 residues. CDR3: CSVDGNEKLFF. For the CDR3, the DNA is TGCAGCGTTGACGGGAATGAAAAACTGTTTTTT.

The chain employs TRBV11-2 and TRBJ2-1; unclear D gene. Per germline, CDR1 SGHAT and CDR2 FQNNGV. The CDR3 totals 13 residues. The V and J ends lost 2 bases and 7 bases respectively, with 9 bases between them. The CDR3 nucleotides are TGTGCCAGCAGCTTATCCTTTAGGAATGAGCAGTTCTTC. As protein: CASSLSFRNEQFF. The full variable domain, with the rest looked up from reference TRBV11-2 and TRBJ2-1, is EAGVAQSPRYKIIEKRQSVAFWCNPISGHATLYWYQQILGQGPKLLIQFQNNGVVDDSQLPKDRFSAERLKGVDSTLKIQPAKLEDSAVYLCASSLSFRNEQFFGPGTRLTVL.

This rearrangement joins TRBV29-1 to TRBJ2-7; 12 bases are a match to TRBD2. The CDR3 spans 14 residues. The J segment lost 4 bases and the V segment lost 5 bases, leaving 6 bases of the junction unmatched. Germline V CDR1 and CDR2: SQVTM, ANQGSEA. The CDR3 DNA follows: TGCAGCGTTCTCTCTAGCGGGAGGGTGTACGAGCAGTACTTC. Residues: CSVLSSGRVYEQYF.